The rows below give T cell receptor beta chains drawn from one sample of a study of T cell responses to AZD1222 COVID-19 vaccine. The table came from immunoSEQ multiplex PCR; TCRdb's copy has only in-frame clones and leaves some out. The top ten clones hold 4.4% of a sample with 90,000 to 150,000 clones, nearly 90% of them seen once. The source material was peripheral blood, sampled on day 0 of AZD1222 vaccination. The receptors derive from an adult in good health. Each CDR3 is given with its conserved first and last residue. Fields, in order: CDR3 length, V gene, J gene, clone size, D gene, CDR3 protein, CDR3 DNA. D genes are given only for firm matches. Size is omitted from some rows. Given values are once, few, many or a class for expanded clones.

CDR3 length: 12
V gene: TRBV11-2
J gene: TRBJ1-2
clone size: -
D gene: -
CDR3 protein: CASSSGLYGYTF
CDR3 DNA: TGTGCCAGCAGCTCCGGCCTCTATGGCTACACCTTC

CDR3 length: 14
V gene: TRBV11-2
J gene: TRBJ2-3
clone size: -
D gene: TRBD1
CDR3 protein: CASSLRQGVDTQYF
CDR3 DNA: TGTGCCAGCAGCTTACGACAGGGGGTAGATACGCAGTATTTT

CDR3 length: 16
V gene: TRBV5-8
J gene: TRBJ2-7
clone size: -
D gene: TRBD1
CDR3 protein: CASSFGTAGFLYEQYF
CDR3 DNA: TGTGCCAGCAGCTTCGGGACAGCAGGATTCCTCTACGAGCAGTACTTC

CDR3 length: 15
V gene: TRBV28
J gene: TRBJ1-1
clone size: few
D gene: TRBD1
CDR3 protein: CASRPTLTGYAEAFF
CDR3 DNA: TGTGCCAGCAGACCTACCCTGACAGGGTACGCTGAAGCTTTCTTT

CDR3 length: 14
V gene: TRBV30
J gene: TRBJ1-5
clone size: -
D gene: -
CDR3 protein: CAWSVGLSNQPQHF
CDR3 DNA: TGTGCCTGGAGCGTAGGGCTTAGCAATCAGCCCCAGCATTTT

CDR3 length: 15
V gene: TRBV14
J gene: TRBJ2-2
clone size: -
D gene: TRBD2
CDR3 protein: CASSQDPSGGGELFF
CDR3 DNA: TGTGCCAGCAGCCAAGATCCCAGCGGGGGCGGGGAGCTGTTTTTT

CDR3 length: 18
V gene: TRBV19
J gene: TRBJ2-1
clone size: -
D gene: TRBD2
CDR3 protein: CASSIKVPTSAFYNEQFF
CDR3 DNA: TGTGCCAGTAGTATAAAGGTCCCGACTAGCGCCTTCTACAATGAGCAGTTCTTC

CDR3 length: 15
V gene: TRBV5-1
J gene: TRBJ2-5
clone size: -
D gene: -
CDR3 protein: CASSFRFGGQETQYF
CDR3 DNA: TGCGCCAGCAGCTTCCGATTTGGCGGCCAAGAGACCCAGTACTTC

CDR3 length: 15
V gene: TRBV5-8
J gene: TRBJ2-5
clone size: once
D gene: -
CDR3 protein: CASRAGQGRGETQYF
CDR3 DNA: TGTGCCAGCAGAGCCGGACAAGGAAGAGGGGAGACCCAGTACTTC

CDR3 length: 15
V gene: TRBV15
J gene: TRBJ2-5
clone size: -
D gene: -
CDR3 protein: CATSRDRLARETQYF
CDR3 DNA: TGTGCCACCAGCAGAGATCGGCTAGCAAGAGAGACCCAGTACTTC

CDR3 length: 17
V gene: TRBV28
J gene: TRBJ2-2
clone size: -
D gene: TRBD1
CDR3 protein: CASSSPGQGPNTGELFF
CDR3 DNA: TGTGCCAGCAGTTCCCCCGGACAGGGGCCGAACACCGGGGAGCTGTTTTTT

CDR3 length: 15
V gene: TRBV6-4
J gene: TRBJ2-3
clone size: -
D gene: TRBD2
CDR3 protein: CASSEAGGGTDTQYF
CDR3 DNA: TGTGCCAGCAGTGAGGCGGGAGGAGGCACAGATACGCAGTATTTT

CDR3 length: 17
V gene: TRBV12-1
J gene: TRBJ2-2
clone size: -
D gene: -
CDR3 protein: CASSFLPSGGDTGELFF
CDR3 DNA: TGTGCCAGCAGCTTCCTTCCTAGCGGGGGTGACACCGGGGAGCTGTTTTTT

CDR3 length: 15
V gene: TRBV5-1
J gene: TRBJ1-5
clone size: -
D gene: TRBD1
CDR3 protein: CASSPGQSSNQPQHF
CDR3 DNA: TGCGCCAGCAGCCCGGGACAGAGTAGCAATCAGCCCCAGCATTTT

CDR3 length: 14
V gene: TRBV6-5
J gene: TRBJ1-1
clone size: -
D gene: TRBD1
CDR3 protein: CASRRQGTNTEAFF
CDR3 DNA: TGTGCCAGCAGGCGACAGGGAACGAACACTGAAGCTTTCTTT

CDR3 length: 16
V gene: TRBV18
J gene: TRBJ1-6
clone size: -
D gene: TRBD1
CDR3 protein: CASSPQQGAANSPLHF
CDR3 DNA: TGTGCCAGCTCACCACAACAGGGGGCGGCCAATTCACCCCTCCACTTT

CDR3 length: 16
V gene: TRBV4-2
J gene: TRBJ1-5
clone size: once
D gene: -
CDR3 protein: CASSQGAGLVNQPQHF
CDR3 DNA: TGTGCCAGCAGCCAAGGAGCAGGCCTCGTGAATCAGCCCCAGCATTTT

CDR3 length: 13
V gene: TRBV3-1/TRBV3-2
J gene: TRBJ1-1
clone size: -
D gene: TRBD1
CDR3 protein: CASSQRQGDWAFF
CDR3 DNA: TGTGCCAGCAGCCAGAGACAGGGGGATTGGGCTTTCTTT

CDR3 length: 15
V gene: TRBV4-1
J gene: TRBJ1-1
clone size: few
D gene: TRBD1
CDR3 protein: CASSFAGTGNTEAFF
CDR3 DNA: TGCGCCAGCAGCTTCGCCGGGACAGGCAACACTGAAGCTTTCTTT

CDR3 length: 16
V gene: TRBV11-2
J gene: TRBJ2-7
clone size: -
D gene: TRBD1
CDR3 protein: CASSLGGGSGGVEQYF
CDR3 DNA: TGTGCCAGCAGCTTAGGAGGTGGGTCAGGGGGCGTCGAGCAGTACTTC

CDR3 length: 16
V gene: TRBV23-1
J gene: TRBJ1-5
clone size: -
D gene: TRBD1
CDR3 protein: CASSQSPGTENQPQHF
CDR3 DNA: TGCGCCAGCAGTCAATCCCCAGGGACAGAAAATCAGCCCCAGCATTTT

CDR3 length: 18
V gene: TRBV3-1/TRBV3-2
J gene: TRBJ2-1
clone size: -
D gene: TRBD2
CDR3 protein: CASSRRLAGWSSYNEQFF
CDR3 DNA: TGTGCCAGCAGCCGACGACTAGCGGGATGGAGCTCCTACAATGAGCAGTTCTTC

CDR3 length: 13
V gene: TRBV6-4
J gene: TRBJ1-5
clone size: -
D gene: -
CDR3 protein: CASSDFPLGPQHF
CDR3 DNA: TGTGCCAGCAGTGACTTTCCGTTAGGCCCCCAGCATTTT

CDR3 length: 14
V gene: TRBV7-8
J gene: TRBJ2-7
clone size: -
D gene: -
CDR3 protein: CASSFRRSSYEQYF
CDR3 DNA: TGTGCCAGCAGCTTCAGACGGAGCTCCTACGAGCAGTACTTC

CDR3 length: 16
V gene: TRBV4-2
J gene: TRBJ2-3
clone size: -
D gene: -
CDR3 protein: CASSQGGQAYTDTQYF
CDR3 DNA: TGTGCCAGCAGCCAAGGGGGCCAAGCCTACACAGATACGCAGTATTTT

CDR3 length: 14
V gene: TRBV7-9
J gene: TRBJ2-7
clone size: -
D gene: TRBD2
CDR3 protein: CASSPPGGGHEQYF
CDR3 DNA: TGTGCCAGCAGCCCTCCCGGGGGGGGCCACGAGCAGTACTTC

CDR3 length: 14
V gene: TRBV29-1
J gene: TRBJ2-7
clone size: -
D gene: TRBD1
CDR3 protein: CSVEVGQAGYEQYF
CDR3 DNA: TGCAGCGTTGAAGTAGGACAGGCGGGCTACGAGCAGTACTTC

CDR3 length: 15
V gene: TRBV6-5
J gene: TRBJ1-5
clone size: -
D gene: TRBD1
CDR3 protein: CASSRGTVGNQPQHF
CDR3 DNA: TGTGCCAGCAGTCGCGGGACAGTGGGTAATCAGCCCCAGCATTTT

CDR3 length: 15
V gene: TRBV19
J gene: TRBJ1-5
clone size: -
D gene: -
CDR3 protein: CASSMGRGGGQPQHF
CDR3 DNA: TGTGCCAGTAGTATGGGCAGGGGAGGAGGTCAGCCCCAGCATTTT

CDR3 length: 12
V gene: TRBV27
J gene: TRBJ1-6
clone size: -
D gene: -
CDR3 protein: CASSSYNSPLHF
CDR3 DNA: TGTGCCAGCAGTTCGTACAATTCACCCCTCCACTTT

CDR3 length: 14
V gene: TRBV7-9
J gene: TRBJ2-5
clone size: once
D gene: -
CDR3 protein: CASSLAGGAKTQYF
CDR3 DNA: TGTGCCAGCAGCTTAGCGGGGGGGGCGAAGACCCAGTACTTC

CDR3 length: 15
V gene: TRBV7-6
J gene: TRBJ2-3
clone size: -
D gene: TRBD1
CDR3 protein: CASSLVHRGQDTQYF
CDR3 DNA: TGTGCCAGCAGCTTAGTCCACAGGGGGCAAGATACGCAGTATTTT

CDR3 length: 14
V gene: TRBV2
J gene: TRBJ1-2
clone size: -
D gene: -
CDR3 protein: CASSEQGHQYGYTF
CDR3 DNA: TGTGCCAGCAGTGAACAGGGGCATCAATATGGCTACACCTTC

CDR3 length: 14
V gene: TRBV20-1
J gene: TRBJ2-1
clone size: -
D gene: TRBD2
CDR3 protein: CSASASSGYNEQFF
CDR3 DNA: TGCAGTGCTAGTGCTTCTAGCGGGTACAATGAGCAGTTCTTC

CDR3 length: 16
V gene: TRBV5-1
J gene: TRBJ2-3
clone size: -
D gene: -
CDR3 protein: CASSPLGRSSTDTQYF
CDR3 DNA: TGCGCCAGCAGCCCCTTGGGACGGTCTAGCACAGATACGCAGTATTTT

CDR3 length: 14
V gene: TRBV5-1
J gene: TRBJ2-5
clone size: -
D gene: -
CDR3 protein: CASKFPGGQETQYF
CDR3 DNA: TGCGCCAGCAAGTTCCCTGGGGGGCAAGAGACCCAGTACTTC

CDR3 length: 15
V gene: TRBV10-2
J gene: TRBJ1-2
clone size: -
D gene: TRBD1
CDR3 protein: CASSLGQGAVDGYTF
CDR3 DNA: TGCGCCAGCAGTTTAGGACAGGGGGCAGTGGATGGCTACACCTTC

CDR3 length: 14
V gene: TRBV5-1
J gene: TRBJ2-2
clone size: -
D gene: -
CDR3 protein: CASNVGRGSGELFF
CDR3 DNA: TGCGCCAGCAACGTAGGCAGGGGATCGGGGGAGCTGTTTTTT

CDR3 length: 12
V gene: TRBV12-3/TRBV12-4
J gene: TRBJ1-1
clone size: -
D gene: TRBD1
CDR3 protein: CASSLGTGEAFF
CDR3 DNA: TGTGCCAGCAGTCTGGGGACAGGGGAAGCTTTCTTT

CDR3 length: 14
V gene: TRBV15
J gene: TRBJ2-5
clone size: -
D gene: -
CDR3 protein: CATSRVPGQETQYF
CDR3 DNA: TGTGCCACCAGCAGAGTTCCAGGGCAAGAGACCCAGTACTTC

CDR3 length: 14
V gene: TRBV5-4
J gene: TRBJ1-4
clone size: few
D gene: -
CDR3 protein: CASSLWAVDEKLFF
CDR3 DNA: TGTGCCAGCAGCTTGTGGGCAGTAGACGAAAAACTGTTTTTT

CDR3 length: 14
V gene: TRBV18
J gene: TRBJ1-5
clone size: -
D gene: -
CDR3 protein: CASSPGNSNQPQHF
CDR3 DNA: TGTGCCAGCTCACCGGGCAATAGCAATCAGCCCCAGCATTTT

CDR3 length: 13
V gene: TRBV18
J gene: TRBJ2-7
clone size: -
D gene: -
CDR3 protein: CASSPTGVWEQYF
CDR3 DNA: TGTGCCAGCTCACCAACTGGGGTTTGGGAGCAGTACTTC

CDR3 length: 15
V gene: TRBV12-5
J gene: TRBJ2-5
clone size: -
D gene: -
CDR3 protein: CASGYLRDSQETQYF
CDR3 DNA: TGTGCTAGTGGTTATTTGCGGGACAGCCAAGAGACCCAGTACTTC

CDR3 length: 13
V gene: TRBV3-1/TRBV3-2
J gene: TRBJ1-5
clone size: -
D gene: -
CDR3 protein: CASSTTGNQPQHF
CDR3 DNA: TGTGCCAGCAGTACTACCGGTAATCAGCCCCAGCATTTT

CDR3 length: 15
V gene: TRBV25-1
J gene: TRBJ2-1
clone size: -
D gene: -
CDR3 protein: CASSDEATGQNEQFF
CDR3 DNA: TGTGCCAGCAGTGATGAGGCGACCGGTCAAAATGAGCAGTTCTTC

CDR3 length: 19
V gene: TRBV6-2/TRBV6-3
J gene: TRBJ2-7
clone size: -
D gene: TRBD2
CDR3 protein: CASSNTLETSGLYSYEQYF
CDR3 DNA: TGTGCCAGCAGTAACACGCTCGAGACTAGCGGATTATACTCCTACGAGCAGTACTTC

CDR3 length: 12
V gene: TRBV5-1
J gene: TRBJ2-5
clone size: -
D gene: -
CDR3 protein: CASSLDLETQYF
CDR3 DNA: TGCGCCAGCAGCTTGGATTTAGAGACCCAGTACTTC

CDR3 length: 11
V gene: TRBV7-9
J gene: TRBJ2-5
clone size: -
D gene: -
CDR3 protein: CASTPSGTQYF
CDR3 DNA: TGTGCCAGCACCCCCTCTGGGACCCAGTACTTC

CDR3 length: 15
V gene: TRBV5-1
J gene: TRBJ2-5
clone size: -
D gene: TRBD2
CDR3 protein: CASSLATSGVETQYF
CDR3 DNA: TGCGCCAGCAGCTTGGCGACTAGCGGGGTAGAGACCCAGTACTTC

CDR3 length: 16
V gene: TRBV9
J gene: TRBJ2-3
clone size: -
D gene: -
CDR3 protein: CASSPDAGQVTDTQYF
CDR3 DNA: TGTGCCAGCAGCCCCGATGCGGGACAAGTCACAGATACGCAGTATTTT

CDR3 length: 17
V gene: TRBV30
J gene: TRBJ2-1
clone size: -
D gene: TRBD2
CDR3 protein: CAWNRAGGPGSYNEQFF
CDR3 DNA: TGTGCCTGGAATCGAGCGGGGGGGCCGGGTTCCTACAATGAGCAGTTCTTC

CDR3 length: 13
V gene: TRBV7-6
J gene: TRBJ2-3
clone size: -
D gene: -
CDR3 protein: CASSLLGPDTQYF
CDR3 DNA: TGTGCCAGCAGCCTCTTAGGGCCCGATACGCAGTATTTT

CDR3 length: 15
V gene: TRBV7-8
J gene: TRBJ2-3
clone size: -
D gene: -
CDR3 protein: CASSLIVQRTDTQYF
CDR3 DNA: TGTGCCAGCAGTCTTATAGTCCAGCGCACAGATACGCAGTATTTT

CDR3 length: 18
V gene: TRBV18
J gene: TRBJ1-2
clone size: -
D gene: TRBD1
CDR3 protein: CASSPKLMGQGNNHGYTF
CDR3 DNA: TGTGCCAGCTCACCTAAGTTAATGGGACAGGGGAATAACCATGGCTACACCTTC

CDR3 length: 13
V gene: TRBV9
J gene: TRBJ1-3
clone size: -
D gene: -
CDR3 protein: CASSVGSGNTIYF
CDR3 DNA: TGTGCCAGCAGCGTAGGTTCCGGAAACACCATATATTTT

CDR3 length: 15
V gene: TRBV4-2
J gene: TRBJ1-1
clone size: -
D gene: -
CDR3 protein: CASSLSGGWDTEAFF
CDR3 DNA: TGTGCCAGCAGCCTAAGTGGGGGTTGGGACACTGAAGCTTTCTTT

CDR3 length: 15
V gene: TRBV28
J gene: TRBJ2-7
clone size: -
D gene: TRBD1
CDR3 protein: CASSFSLQGEEEQYF
CDR3 DNA: TGTGCCAGCAGTTTCTCCCTACAGGGGGAGGAAGAGCAGTACTTC

CDR3 length: 15
V gene: TRBV4-1
J gene: TRBJ2-1
clone size: -
D gene: -
CDR3 protein: CASSQALTPYNEQFF
CDR3 DNA: TGCGCCAGCAGCCAAGCCCTGACCCCGTACAATGAGCAGTTCTTC

CDR3 length: 15
V gene: TRBV3-1/TRBV3-2
J gene: TRBJ2-1
clone size: once
D gene: -
CDR3 protein: CASSQDPRGFNEQFF
CDR3 DNA: TGTGCCAGCAGCCAAGACCCCCGGGGCTTCAATGAGCAGTTCTTC